This TCR beta chain derives from a study of OX40 agonist ivuxolimab in advanced cancers. Background for the entire study: Ivuxolimab was an agonistic, fully human IgG2 monoclonal antibody directed against OX40 (CD134), a costimulatory receptor. Intravenous ivuxolimab was administered to patients every 2 weeks at six dose levels: 0.01, 0.1, 0.3, 1.5, 3 and 10 mg/kg. Of the 50 to 55 patients in dose escalation, some 19 had hepatocellular carcinoma, some 15 had melanoma, 9 had renal cell carcinoma and 9 had head and neck cancer. In the dose-escalation cohort, 82.7% of patients were male, and the mean age was approximately 60 years, with a range of 23 to 79. Prior anti-PD-1, anti-PD-L1 or anti-CTLA-4 therapy was permitted, and approximately 40% of dose-escalation patients had received checkpoint inhibitors. Partial responses occurred in three dose-escalation patients, of whom one had hepatocellular carcinoma and two had cutaneous melanoma. The purpose of peripheral TCRbeta sequencing was to test whether ivuxolimab changed TCR sequence diversity and led to clonal T-cell expansion. The monotherapy dose-escalation portion (N ≈ 56 patients) of the phase I ivuxolimab trial is reported in the paper. Overall study outcomes, separate from this receptor: After ivuxolimab, expanded clones were on average more numerous among CD8+ T cells than among CD4+ T cells. Partial responders in the 0.1-3.0 mg/kg groups had among the lowest normalized peripheral clonal expansion, especially among CD8+ T cells. Low levels of normalized T-cell clonal expansion were also seen in some nonresponding patients. At doses of 0.1 to 3.0 mg/kg, clonal expansion of both CD4+ and CD8+ T cells in blood was seen between baseline and week 6. Antigen specificity was not determined for the clonally expanded peripheral T cells.

Genomic DNA was extracted from sorted cells for sequencing of the TCRbeta CDR3 region. The immunoSEQ Assay was used to sequence the TCRbeta CDR3 regions. TCRdb carries this immuneACCESS record with in-frame sequences only. Its versions omit some clonotypes, under half of them owing to an unresolved V gene in the studies checked, with the rest unexplained. The sample table holds about 55,000 clones, of which almost 90% were seen once. In total, the top ten clones hold 6.9% of the sample. The trial excluded patients who had a history of autoimmune disease or were on systemic immunosuppression. Peripheral blood for TCR sequencing was collected from all dose cohorts at baseline, on cycle 4 day 1, and on cycle 7 day 1. The samples were drawn from a first-in-human, open-label, multicenter phase I dose-escalation trial of ivuxolimab. The trial enrolled adults with locally advanced or metastatic head and neck squamous cell, hepatocellular, melanoma or renal cell carcinoma. Before TCR sequencing, CD4+ T cells and CD8+ T cells from peripheral blood were sorted into separate populations.

The CDR3 has 14 amino acids, counting the end cysteine and phenylalanine. CDR3 DNA is the only sequence kept; it has 42 bases, read in frame from the first base. The germline ends are 13 bases apart after V is trimmed by 4 bases and J by 0 bases. Taken from the germline V gene, the CDR1 and CDR2 loops are SQVTM and ANQGSEA. In regard to this clone: Its recognized antigen is unknown. No base quality information exists; no much larger clone differs at one position.

Rearrangement joined TRBV29-1 to TRBJ2-7, with the D segment identity uncertain. This sequence originates from an adult with an advanced solid tumor such as melanoma, head and neck, liver or kidney cancer. The material was CD4+ or CD8+ T cells sorted from blood, obtained in a trial of the OX40 agonist ivuxolimab. CDR3 loop: CSVVLARSSYEQYF. DNA sequence: TGCAGCGTTGTTCTCGCTAGGAGCTCCTACGAGCAGTACTTC.